This T cell receptor (beta chain) was sequenced during a study of CD8+ T cells in alopecia areata. Treatment meaning: oral pan-JAK inhibitor, 5-10 mg twice daily. Sorting of CD4+ and CD8+ T cells was performed on PBMCs. This CDR3 region has 13 residues. J was trimmed by 7 bases and V by 4 bases; bases with no gene match: 2. The germline V gene encodes CDR1 SQVTM and CDR2 ANQGSEA. Investigators isolated RNA and reverse transcribed it into cDNA to act as the sequencing template. TCRdb keeps only in-frame clones here, not all; method: immunoSEQ multiplex PCR. The table records roughly 120,000 clones, around 50% of them present only once. This clone was picked up a small number of times.

The TCR sequence derives from a human donor with alopecia areata. V is TRBV29-1 and J is TRBJ1-4; 11 nucleotides align to TRBD1. The source was CD8+ T cells sorted from blood, collected at week 24, from a patient treated with tofacitinib. The CDR3: CSVAGTGGEKLFF. CDR3 nucleotides: TGCAGCGTTGCCGGGACAGGGGGTGAAAAACTGTTTTTT.